These T cell receptor beta chains were read from a single sample in a study of technical replicates of blood from a few donors. Libraries were prepared by immunoSEQ multiplex PCR; TCRdb keeps only in-frame clonotypes and omits some of them. The data contain tens of thousands of clones, less than 97% of them seen just once; the ten biggest clones take up approximately 0.22%. Sequences were obtained from T cells isolated from PBMCs. These TCRs come from a human donor in good health. CDR3s include the opening cysteine and the closing phenylalanine or tryptophan. Each record gives: CDR3 DNA, CDR3 protein, clone size, D gene, V gene, J gene. D genes are given only for firm matches. The size entry is marked missing in some rows and otherwise reads once, few, many or a size class.

cdr3_nt: TGTGCCAGCACTGTACAGGGGTATCAGCCCCAGCATTTT; cdr3_aa: CASTVQGYQPQHF; clone_size: .; d_call: TRBD1; v_call: TRBV2; j_call: TRBJ1-5
cdr3_nt: TGTGCCAGCAGTGGAATCTGGGGAGGTGAAAAACTGTTTTTT; cdr3_aa: CASSGIWGGEKLFF; clone_size: .; d_call: .; v_call: TRBV6-1; j_call: TRBJ1-4
cdr3_nt: TGTGCCAGCAGCTCACGGGACAGGGGGCGTGGCTACACCTTC; cdr3_aa: CASSSRDRGRGYTF; clone_size: .; d_call: TRBD1; v_call: TRBV5-4; j_call: TRBJ1-2
cdr3_nt: TGCGCCAGCAGCTCTACCGGGACTAGCAACAATGAGCAGTTCTTC; cdr3_aa: CASSSTGTSNNEQFF; clone_size: .; d_call: TRBD2; v_call: TRBV5-1; j_call: TRBJ2-1
cdr3_nt: TGTGCCAGCAGTTTTGCAGGGTCCTACAATGAGCAGTTCTTC; cdr3_aa: CASSFAGSYNEQFF; clone_size: .; d_call: .; v_call: TRBV5-8; j_call: TRBJ2-1
cdr3_nt: TGTGCCAGCAGCTCTAGAGGGCGGGGAGGCCAAGAGACCCAGTACTTC; cdr3_aa: CASSSRGRGGQETQYF; clone_size: .; d_call: .; v_call: TRBV7-2; j_call: TRBJ2-5
cdr3_nt: TGTGCCAGCAGCGCCCGGGGGGGAAACACTGAAGCTTTCTTT; cdr3_aa: CASSARGGNTEAFF; clone_size: .; d_call: .; v_call: TRBV9; j_call: TRBJ1-1
cdr3_nt: TGTGCCAGCAGCTTGGATAAGCAGGACAATGAGCAGTTCTTC; cdr3_aa: CASSLDKQDNEQFF; clone_size: .; d_call: .; v_call: TRBV7-8; j_call: TRBJ2-1
cdr3_nt: TGCGCCAGCAGCACCAGGGATTTGGGTGAAAAACTGTTTTTT; cdr3_aa: CASSTRDLGEKLFF; clone_size: .; d_call: .; v_call: TRBV5-1; j_call: TRBJ1-4
cdr3_nt: TGTGCTAGTGGTTTCGGGTACAATGAGCAGTTCTTC; cdr3_aa: CASGFGYNEQFF; clone_size: .; d_call: .; v_call: TRBV12-5; j_call: TRBJ2-1
cdr3_nt: TGTGCCAGCAGTTCGTACCCCCTACTCTACGAGCAGTACTTC; cdr3_aa: CASSSYPLLYEQYF; clone_size: .; d_call: .; v_call: TRBV28; j_call: TRBJ2-7
cdr3_nt: TGTGCCAGCAGCTTGGATTCAGGGCTGCCCTCAGAGACCCAGTACTTC; cdr3_aa: CASSLDSGLPSETQYF; clone_size: .; d_call: .; v_call: TRBV5-6; j_call: TRBJ2-5
cdr3_nt: TGTGCCAGCAGAAGGGACTACCAAGAGACCCAGTACTTC; cdr3_aa: CASRRDYQETQYF; clone_size: .; d_call: .; v_call: TRBV2; j_call: TRBJ2-5
cdr3_nt: TGTGCCAGCAGCTCCGGACTATCTACCTACAATGAGCAGTTCTTC; cdr3_aa: CASSSGLSTYNEQFF; clone_size: .; d_call: .; v_call: TRBV7-7; j_call: TRBJ2-1
cdr3_nt: TGTGCCAGCAGCCAACTTGAGGACAGGGGTGATGGAAACACCATATATTTT; cdr3_aa: CASSQLEDRGDGNTIYF; clone_size: once; d_call: TRBD1; v_call: TRBV11-2; j_call: TRBJ1-3
cdr3_nt: TGTGCCAGCAGTTACCGGGACAGGGGGGGAGACACTGAAGCTTTCTTT; cdr3_aa: CASSYRDRGGDTEAFF; clone_size: .; d_call: TRBD1; v_call: TRBV7-6; j_call: TRBJ1-1
cdr3_nt: TGTGCCAGCAGCCCCCGGGCAGCGGGAGCAACAGATACGCAGTATTTT; cdr3_aa: CASSPRAAGATDTQYF; clone_size: once; d_call: TRBD2; v_call: TRBV7-2; j_call: TRBJ2-3
cdr3_nt: TGTGCCACCAGCAGAGATCGGGGAGCGGGCTATGGCTACACCTTC; cdr3_aa: CATSRDRGAGYGYTF; clone_size: .; d_call: .; v_call: TRBV15; j_call: TRBJ1-2
cdr3_nt: TGTGCCAGTAGTTCCGGGACTAGCGGGAGGGCCGCCACCGGGGAGCTGTTTTTT; cdr3_aa: CASSSGTSGRAATGELFF; clone_size: once; d_call: TRBD2; v_call: TRBV19; j_call: TRBJ2-2
cdr3_nt: TGTGCCAGCAGTGAGGGACAGACTAATCAGCCCCAGCATTTT; cdr3_aa: CASSEGQTNQPQHF; clone_size: .; d_call: TRBD1; v_call: TRBV2; j_call: TRBJ1-5
cdr3_nt: TGTGCTTCTAAGCGGGAGTCGGGCGGGGAGCTGTTTTTT; cdr3_aa: CASKRESGGELFF; clone_size: .; d_call: TRBD2; v_call: TRBV6-5; j_call: TRBJ2-2
cdr3_nt: TGTGCCAGCAGCTTTGTGGGGGCGAGCTTCTACGAGCAGTACTTC; cdr3_aa: CASSFVGASFYEQYF; clone_size: .; d_call: .; v_call: TRBV7-2; j_call: TRBJ2-7
cdr3_nt: TGTGCCAGCAGTTTAAGGGGTAGGGGTCCCTATGGCTACACCTTC; cdr3_aa: CASSLRGRGPYGYTF; clone_size: .; d_call: .; v_call: TRBV27; j_call: TRBJ1-2
cdr3_nt: TGTGCCAGCAGGTCCTTGGGGGGGGAAACTGAAGCTTTCTTT; cdr3_aa: CASRSLGGETEAFF; clone_size: .; d_call: .; v_call: TRBV5-8; j_call: TRBJ1-1
cdr3_nt: TGTGCCAGCAGTTACTCTGGGCAGGGCGAGCAGTTCTTC; cdr3_aa: CASSYSGQGEQFF; clone_size: .; d_call: .; v_call: TRBV6-5; j_call: TRBJ2-1
cdr3_nt: TGCGCCAGCAGCTTGGGACAGGGAGATTCACCCCTCCACTTT; cdr3_aa: CASSLGQGDSPLHF; clone_size: .; d_call: TRBD1; v_call: TRBV5-1; j_call: TRBJ1-6